This TCR beta chain is drawn from a study of cytomegalovirus exposure and HLA in healthy donors. A multiplex PCR was run with 60 Vbeta primers and 13 Jbeta primers. Clones were read by immunoSEQ multiplex PCR, and TCRdb kept only the in-frame ones, dropping some. Here the sample spans hundreds of thousands of clones, roughly two thirds being singletons. The CDR3 extends over 15 amino acids. Per germline, CDR1 KGHSH and CDR2 LQKENI. V gave up 3 bases and J gave up 3 bases; unmatched junction bases: 6. This clone occurred a few times. The TCR originated in a female donor in good health and CMV-seronegative. The sample consisted of PBMCs. The chain uses TRBV18 and TRBJ1-1, with 8 bases matching TRBD1. The CDR3 sequence is CASSPIGQGYTEAFF. The CDR3 bases are TGTGCCAGCTCACCTATTGGACAGGGCTACACTGAAGCTTTCTTT.